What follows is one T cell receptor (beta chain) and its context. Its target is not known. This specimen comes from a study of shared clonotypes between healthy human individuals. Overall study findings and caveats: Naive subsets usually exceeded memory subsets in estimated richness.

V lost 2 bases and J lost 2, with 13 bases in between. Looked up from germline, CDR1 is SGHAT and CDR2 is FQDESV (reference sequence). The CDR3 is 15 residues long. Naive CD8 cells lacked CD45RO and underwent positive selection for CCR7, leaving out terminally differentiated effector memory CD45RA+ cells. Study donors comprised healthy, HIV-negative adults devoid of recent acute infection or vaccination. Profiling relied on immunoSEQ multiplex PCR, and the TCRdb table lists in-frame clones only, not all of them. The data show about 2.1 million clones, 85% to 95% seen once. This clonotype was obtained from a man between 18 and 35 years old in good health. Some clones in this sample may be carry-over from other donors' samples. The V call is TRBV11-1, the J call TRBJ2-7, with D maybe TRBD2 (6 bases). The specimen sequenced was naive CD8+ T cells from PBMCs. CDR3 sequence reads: CASSLSGGAPYEQYF. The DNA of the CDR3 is TGTGCCAGCAGCTTATCCGGGGGAGCGCCCTACGAGCAGTACTTC.